These 21 T cell receptor beta chains share one sample of origin, sequenced in a study of CD8 T cells in ankylosing spondylitis. Each CDR3 protein gets one entry after TCRdb re-called the 5' RACE reads with MiXCR. Among under 300,000 distinct CDR3 sequences listed, 8% to 9.5% were seen once. What was sequenced was blood, either unsorted or a sorted T cell fraction (not recorded which). Receptors originate from a male donor with ankylosing spondylitis or in good health (not recorded which).

This clonotype was counted at least ten times. The V and J genes are TRBV7-6 and TRBJ2-1; maybe TRBD2 (5 bases). Germline lookup yields CDR1 SGHVS and CDR2 FNYEAQ. V was shortened by 5 bases and J by 6 bases, with 11 bases between the two germline ends. This CDR3 contains 13 residues. CDR3 residues: CASSQDSGNEQFF. The CDR3 nucleotides are TGTGCCAGCAGCCAGGACTCCGGCAATGAGCAGTTCTTC.

This clonotype occurred many times. V gene TRBV10-3 combines with J gene TRBJ1-5; D ambiguous. CDR3 size: 13 residues. V lost 10 bases and J 4 bases, leaving 14 bases between the germline ends. CDR1 is ENHRY and CDR2 is SYGVKD in the germline V gene. The CDR3 sequence is CATKTTSNQPQHF. Here the CDR3 DNA reads TGTGCCACCAAAACGACAAGTAATCAGCCCCAGCATTTT.

This clonotype occurred many times. V gene TRBV7-2 combines with J gene TRBJ2-3; D is ambiguous. The CDR3 length is 11 residues. V shed 5 bases and J shed 3 bases, with 3 bases lying between them. The germline gives CDR1 SGHTA, CDR2 FQGNSA. This chain's CDR3 is CASSQTDTQYF. The DNA for the CDR3 is TGTGCCAGCAGCCAGACAGATACGCAGTATTTT.

This clonotype was detected only a few times. The chain couples TRBV7-2 to TRBJ2-7; TRBD1 might be the D (5 bases). Germline CDR1 SGHTA, CDR2 FQGNSA. This CDR3 spans 14 amino acids. Deletions cut 3 bases from V and 2 bases from J, with 11 bases between. The CDR3 reads CASSFETAAYEQYF. The CDR3 coding sequence is TGTGCCAGCAGCTTTGAGACAGCTGCCTACGAGCAGTACTTC.

This clonotype was seen repeatedly, ten times or more. The chain uses TRBV20-1 and TRBJ2-1; TRBD2 aligns across 8 bases. V lost 7 bases, J lost 1 base, and 9 bases stayed unmatched. The CDR3 loop spans 15 amino acids. CDR1 is DFQATT and CDR2 is SNEGSKA in the germline V gene (reference sequence). In nucleotides, the CDR3 is TGCAGTGGGTCGAAGCGGGAGAAGTCCTACAATGAGCAGTTCTTC. Translation: CSGSKREKSYNEQFF.

This clonotype occurred many times. The chain combines TRBV20-1 with TRBJ1-3; D remains ambiguous. The CDR3 covers 14 residues. Trimming stripped 4 bases from V and 0 bases from J, with 10 bases between. The germline V gene encodes CDR1 DFQATT and CDR2 SNEGSKA (reference sequence). The CDR3 loop is CSAIAPNSGNTIYF. The CDR3 DNA is TGCAGTGCTATAGCCCCGAACTCTGGAAACACCATATATTTT.

This clonotype appeared a few times. This chain joins TRBV12-3 or TRBV12-4 and TRBJ1-2, with D perhaps matching TRBD1 (5 bases). V dropped 5 bases and J dropped 8 bases, with 12 bases sitting between them. The length of the CDR3 is 12 residues. The CDR3 loop reads CASSPGPQGYTF. The CDR3 coding sequence is TGTGCCAGCAGTCCGGGACCCCAGGGCTACACCTTC.

The chain combines TRBV12-3 or TRBV12-4 with TRBJ2-3, with TRBD2 matching over 12 bases. The CDR3 contains 18 residues. In DNA, the CDR3 is TGTACCATCAGTTTCCTCCTAGCGGGGGGGCTCGGCACAGATACGCAGTATTTT. Translated: CTISFLLAGGLGTDTQYF.

This clonotype has at least ten counts. The rearrangement uses TRBV10-3 and TRBJ2-7; D is possibly TRBD1 or TRBD2 (5 bases each). Germline V gives CDR1 ENHRY, CDR2 SYGVKD. V dropped 5 bases and J dropped 6 bases, with 11 bases sitting between them. This CDR3 is 12 amino acids long. CDR3 protein: CAISPGSGEQYF. In DNA form, the CDR3 reads TGTGCCATCAGTCCAGGGAGCGGCGAGCAGTACTTC.

Many counts were recorded for this clonotype. The rearrangement uses TRBV20-1 and TRBJ2-3, with 10 bases fitting TRBD2. Germline V gives CDR1 DFQATT, CDR2 SNEGSKA (reference sequence). This CDR3 has 17 amino acids. The trim removed 0 bases at V and 5 bases at J, leaving 11 bases unmatched. The CDR3 here is CSARDPSAGGLRDTQYF. CDR3 bases: TGCAGTGCTAGAGACCCCTCAGCGGGGGGGCTAAGAGATACGCAGTATTTT.

The chain uses TRBV20-1 and TRBJ2-3; a possible D gene is TRBD2 (7 bases). Trimming took off 6 bases at V and 2 bases at J, with 18 bases between the two ends. The CDR3 length is 15 residues. Germline CDR1 DFQATT, CDR2 SNEGSKA (reference sequence). The CDR3 DNA is TGCAGTGCGGAGGGGGGACTACGGTACACAGATACGCAGTATTTT. Encoded protein: CSAEGGLRYTDTQYF.

This clonotype was observed at least ten times. CDR3 nucleotide sequence: TGTGCCACCAGCAGAGAGGGGCGGGGTGCTGAAGCTTTCTTT. Translation: CATSREGRGAEAFF. This chain uses TRBV15 with TRBJ1-1; TRBD1 is a possible D gene (5 bases). Germline V gene sequence: CDR1 LNHNV, CDR2 YYDKDF (reference sequence). This CDR3 has 14 amino acids. With 0 bases removed from V and 6 bases from J, the gap between germline ends came to 11 bases.

This clonotype came up a few times. In nucleotides, the CDR3 is TGTGCCTGGAGTAGGGACCGGGGACAATCCACACCCCTCCACTTT. It codes for CAWSRDRGQSTPLHF. The rearrangement links TRBV30 to TRBJ1-6, with a tentative D call TRBD1 (6 bases). In germline, CDR1 is GTSNPN, CDR2 SVGIG (reference sequence). The CDR3 extends over 15 amino acids. Trimming left V 2 bases short and J 11 bases short, with 19 bases between.

This clonotype was found many times. V gene TRBV5-1 combines with J gene TRBJ2-2, with TRBD1 identical over 7 bases. Germline V gives CDR1 SGHRS, CDR2 YFSETQ. V was clipped by 7 bases and J by 3 bases; unmatched bases: 6. CDR3 size: 14 residues. The DNA of the CDR3 is TGCGCCAGCCTTGAGGGGGCGGACACCGGGGAGCTGTTTTTT. Translating it yields CASLEGADTGELFF.

A few counts support this clonotype. V and J are TRBV20-1 and TRBJ2-1; 13 bases are shared with TRBD2. With V trimmed by 6 bases and J by 8 bases, 7 bases remained unmatched. The germline gives CDR1 DFQATT, CDR2 SNEGSKA (reference sequence). This CDR3 comprises 14 residues. The CDR3 DNA sequence: TGCAGTGCACCGACTAGCGGGGGGCTCGATGAGCAGTTCTTC. Its translation is CSAPTSGGLDEQFF.

This clonotype was seen repeatedly, ten times or more. The chain employs TRBV7-9 and TRBJ2-7; perhaps D is TRBD1 or TRBD2 (5 bases each). Trimming cost V 2 bases and J 2 bases, with 13 bases left between them. This CDR3 is 15 amino acids long. Germline-derived CDR1 and CDR2 are SEHNR and FQNEAQ (reference sequence). CDR3 sequence (DNA): TGTGCCAGCAGCTTATTTACGAGGGGAGCCTACGAGCAGTACTTC. It specifies CASSLFTRGAYEQYF.

The V call is TRBV6-5, the J call TRBJ1-5; D is undetermined. V dropped 0 bases and J dropped 6 bases, with 15 bases sitting between them. The CDR3 has 16 amino acids. Germline CDR1 is MNHEY and CDR2 is SVGAGI. The CDR3 DNA reads TGTGCCAGCAGTTACTCTGGCCGGTATCCAGGTCAGCCCCAGCATTTT. This translates into CASSYSGRYPGQPQHF.

This clonotype was counted many times. The chain couples TRBV7-2 to TRBJ1-5, with D possibly TRBD1 on 5 matching bases. Per germline, CDR1 SGHTA and CDR2 FQGNSA. V was clipped by 5 bases and J by 4 bases, with 12 bases between them. This CDR3 has 14 amino acids. The CDR3 region has the DNA TGTGCCAGCAGCCAGGGCAGCCGGAATCAGCCCCAGCATTTT. Its translation is CASSQGSRNQPQHF.

This clonotype has ten or more counts. J is TRBJ2-7 and V is TRBV29-1, with 7 bases matching TRBD1. Unmatched junction bases numbered 4, after V lost 1 base and J lost 1 base. This CDR3 has 14 amino acids. CDR1 and CDR2 (germline): SQVTM, ANQGSEA. The CDR3 loop is CSVEGDSFSYEQYF. CDR3 DNA: TGCAGCGTTGAAGGGGACAGCTTTTCCTACGAGCAGTACTTC.

This clonotype was observed at least ten times. The rearrangement links TRBV12-5 to TRBJ1-1, with D maybe TRBD1 (6 bases). Germline-derived CDR1 and CDR2 are LGHNT and FRNRAP. This CDR3 has 14 amino acids. V lost 3 bases, J lost 4 bases, and 12 bases lay in between. DNA of the CDR3: TGTGCTAGTGGTTTCAAACAGGGTCGCACTGAAGCTTTCTTT. Its translation: CASGFKQGRTEAFF.

There are a few counts of this clonotype. The chain couples TRBV11-2 to TRBJ2-3; TRBD2 matches 10 bases. Trimming removed 5 bases from V and 6 bases from J; junction bases left unmatched: 11. The germline CDR1 and CDR2 sequences are SGHAT and FQNNGV. This CDR3 spans 16 amino acids. CDR3 DNA sequence: TGTGCCAGCAGCAACTATTTAGCGGGGGGCGGGGATACGCAGTATTTT. This codes for CASSNYLAGGGDTQYF.